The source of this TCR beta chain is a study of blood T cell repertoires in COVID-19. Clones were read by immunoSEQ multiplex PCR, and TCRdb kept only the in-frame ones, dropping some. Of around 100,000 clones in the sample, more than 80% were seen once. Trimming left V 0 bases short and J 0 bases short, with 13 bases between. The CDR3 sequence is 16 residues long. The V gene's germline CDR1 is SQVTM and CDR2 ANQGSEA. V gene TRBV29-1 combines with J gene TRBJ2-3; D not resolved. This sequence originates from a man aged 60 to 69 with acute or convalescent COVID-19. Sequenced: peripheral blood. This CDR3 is CSVEDLGQTSTDTQYF. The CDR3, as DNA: TGCAGCGTTGAAGATCTTGGGCAAACAAGCACAGATACGCAGTATTTT.